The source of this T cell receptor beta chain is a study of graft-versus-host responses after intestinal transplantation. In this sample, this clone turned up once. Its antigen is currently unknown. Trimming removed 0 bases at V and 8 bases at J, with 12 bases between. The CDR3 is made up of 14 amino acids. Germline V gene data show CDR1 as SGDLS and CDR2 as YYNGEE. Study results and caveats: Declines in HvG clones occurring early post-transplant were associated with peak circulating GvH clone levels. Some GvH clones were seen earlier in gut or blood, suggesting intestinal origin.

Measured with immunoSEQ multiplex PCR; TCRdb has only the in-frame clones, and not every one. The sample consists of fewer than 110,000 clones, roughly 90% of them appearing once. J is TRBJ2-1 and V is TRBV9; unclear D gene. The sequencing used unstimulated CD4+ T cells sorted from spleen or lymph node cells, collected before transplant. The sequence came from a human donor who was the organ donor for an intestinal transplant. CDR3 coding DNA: TGTGCCAGCAGCGTAGTTCAAGCGAGCTATGAGCAGTTCTTC. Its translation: CASSVVQASYEQFF. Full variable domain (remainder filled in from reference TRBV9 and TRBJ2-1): DSGVTQTPKHLITATGQRVTLRCSPRSGDLSVYWYQQSLDQGLQFLIQYYNGEERAKGNILERFSAQQFPDLHSELNLSSLELGDSALYFCASSVVQASYEQFFGPGTRLTVL.